These T cell receptor beta chains were read from a single sample in a study of T cell responses to AZD1222 COVID-19 vaccine. Using immunoSEQ multiplex PCR, the repertoire was profiled, and TCRdb retains in-frame clones only, with some absent. The data contain fewer than 100,000 clones, roughly 88% of them singletons. The specimen comprised peripheral blood, sampled on day 0 of AZD1222 vaccination. These receptors were taken from an adult in good health. Each CDR3 is given with its conserved first and last residue. The D gene is left open where the match is weak. Some rows mark clone size as missing; the rest say once, few, many or name a class of expanded clone.

. TRBJ2-1 . TRBV2 CASSDRRRDEQFF TGTGCCAGCAGTGACAGGCGCAGGGATGAGCAGTTCTTC
. TRBJ1-5 . TRBV19 CASSIKAGDNQPQHF TGTGCCAGTAGTATTAAGGCAGGGGACAATCAGCCCCAGCATTTT
. TRBJ2-7 . TRBV7-9 CASSLEVGEQYF TGTGCCAGCAGCTTAGAGGTGGGCGAGCAGTACTTC
TRBD1 TRBJ1-1 few TRBV19 CASRLGGWERTEAFF TGTGCCAGTAGATTAGGGGGCTGGGAGCGGACTGAAGCTTTCTTT
TRBD1 TRBJ2-3 . TRBV6-2/TRBV6-3 CASSRTGAPDTQYF TGTGCCAGCAGTCGGACAGGGGCTCCAGATACGCAGTATTTT
. TRBJ1-5 . TRBV9 CASSTTDQAPQHF TGTGCCAGCAGCACTACGGATCAAGCGCCCCAGCATTTT
. TRBJ2-7 few TRBV7-9 CASSPRSFLYEQYF TGTGCCAGCAGCCCCCGGAGCTTCCTCTACGAGCAGTACTTC
. TRBJ2-5 . TRBV20-1 CSARGETQYF TGCAGTGCTAGAGGGGAGACCCAGTACTTC
. TRBJ2-7 . TRBV6-2/TRBV6-3 CASSYSSQGYEQYF TGTGCCAGCAGTTACTCGAGCCAGGGATACGAGCAGTACTTC
. TRBJ2-1 . TRBV6-5 CASSYSNVGGANEQFF TGTGCCAGCAGTTACTCGAATGTGGGGGGGGCTAATGAGCAGTTCTTC
TRBD2 TRBJ2-1 . TRBV9 CASSVGASGRGWEQFF TGTGCCAGCAGCGTAGGAGCGAGCGGGAGGGGTTGGGAGCAGTTCTTC
TRBD1 TRBJ1-6 . TRBV6-5 CASRDRGNSPLHF TGTGCCAGCAGGGACAGGGGTAATTCACCCCTCCACTTT
. TRBJ2-3 . TRBV7-2 CASSLEEADTQYF TGTGCCAGCAGCTTAGAGGAAGCAGATACGCAGTATTTT
TRBD1 TRBJ1-5 . TRBV12-3/TRBV12-4 CASTQGGAQHF TGTGCCAGCACCCAGGGGGGAGCCCAGCATTTT
. TRBJ1-1 . TRBV7-3 CASSHGSRTEAFF TGTGCCAGCAGCCACGGATCCCGGACTGAAGCTTTCTTT
. TRBJ1-6 . TRBV6-2/TRBV6-3 CASSLGSYNSPLHF TGTGCCAGCAGTCTGGGCTCCTATAATTCACCCCTCCACTTT
. TRBJ1-4 . TRBV5-6 CASSFPGTGTNEKLFF TGTGCCAGCAGCTTCCCGGGCACAGGGACTAATGAAAAACTGTTTTTT
TRBD1 TRBJ1-6 . TRBV28 CASSLGQGNSPLHF TGTGCCAGCAGTTTGGGACAGGGGAATTCACCCCTCCACTTT
. TRBJ2-5 . TRBV6-5 CASTPRPEIQETQYF TGTGCCAGCACCCCCCGGCCAGAAATCCAAGAGACCCAGTACTTC
. TRBJ1-1 . TRBV6-5 CASTRPENTEAFF TGTGCCAGCACCCGACCGGAGAACACTGAAGCTTTCTTT
. TRBJ2-3 . TRBV25-1 CASSEYGRAVGYF TGTGCCAGCAGTGAATACGGCAGGGCGGTGGGGTATTTT
. TRBJ2-5 . TRBV3-1/TRBV3-2 CASSPTGETQYF TGTGCCAGCAGCCCGACGGGTGAGACCCAGTACTTC
. TRBJ1-2 . TRBV12-3/TRBV12-4 CASSLWGGGYTF TGTGCCAGCAGTTTATGGGGGGGCGGCTACACCTTC
. TRBJ1-4 . TRBV28 CASSLREKLFF TGTGCCAGCAGTTTGAGGGAAAAACTGTTTTTT
. TRBJ2-5 . TRBV14 CASSPTGGGGTQYF TGTGCCAGCAGCCCTACTGGGGGCGGTGGGACCCAGTACTTC
. TRBJ2-3 . TRBV5-4 CASSLDSYTDTQYF TGTGCCAGCAGCTTGGACTCCTACACAGATACGCAGTATTTT
. TRBJ1-2 . TRBV6-1 CASSEYPPQGGTNYGYTF TGTGCCAGCAGTGAATACCCCCCTCAGGGAGGTACTAACTATGGCTACACCTTC
. TRBJ1-1 . TRBV4-3 CASSQSYRDVTRNTEAFF TGCGCCAGCAGCCAATCCTACAGGGATGTTACCAGGAACACTGAAGCTTTCTTT
. TRBJ1-5 . TRBV7-8 CASSLTGGNGPQHF TGTGCCAGCAGCCTGACGGGGGGGAACGGGCCCCAGCATTTT
. TRBJ1-1 . TRBV6-5 CASSRTGMQNTEAFF TGTGCCAGCAGCCGGACGGGGATGCAGAACACTGAAGCTTTCTTT
. TRBJ1-2 . TRBV9 CASSPRQVRNYGYTF TGTGCCAGCAGCCCCAGACAGGTTAGGAACTATGGCTACACCTTC
. TRBJ2-3 . TRBV7-6 CASSLRGLAGTDTQYF TGTGCCAGCAGCTTAAGGGGCTTAGCTGGCACAGATACGCAGTATTTT
. TRBJ1-5 . TRBV7-9 CASSPSGGNQPQHF TGTGCCAGCAGCCCTAGCGGGGGAAATCAGCCCCAGCATTTT
TRBD1 TRBJ2-3 . TRBV6-2/TRBV6-3 CASSYLDRVTDTQYF TGTGCCAGCAGTTACCTAGACAGGGTAACAGATACGCAGTATTTT
. TRBJ1-4 . TRBV28 CASNIPTASNEKLFF TGTGCCAGCAACATACCGACAGCTAGTAATGAAAAACTGTTTTTT
TRBD1 TRBJ2-1 . TRBV7-9 CASSLGTGTLDEQFF TGTGCCAGCAGCCTCGGGACAGGGACACTTGATGAGCAGTTCTTC
TRBD2 TRBJ2-1 . TRBV4-2 CASSQGRASGRTNEQFF TGTGCCAGCAGCCAAGGGCGGGCCAGCGGGAGAACCAATGAGCAGTTCTTC
TRBD1 TRBJ2-1 once TRBV5-5 CASSLITGVTYNEQFF TGTGCCAGCAGCTTGATTACAGGGGTGACCTACAATGAGCAGTTCTTC
. TRBJ1-6 . TRBV19 CASSSSDRLVRSYNSPLHF TGTGCCAGTAGTAGCTCCGACAGGCTGGTTCGCTCCTATAATTCACCCCTCCACTTT
. TRBJ1-6 . TRBV4-3 CASSQGAGSLSYNSPLHF TGCGCCAGCAGCCAAGGGGCAGGGAGCCTCTCCTATAATTCACCCCTCCACTTT
. TRBJ1-4 . TRBV30 CAWSDRRQVGRNEKLFF TGTGCCTGGAGTGACCGGCGGCAGGTAGGGCGTAATGAAAAACTGTTTTTT
. TRBJ1-5 . TRBV7-6 CASSGQNNQPQHF TGTGCCAGCAGCGGACAGAACAATCAGCCCCAGCATTTT
TRBD2 TRBJ2-2 . TRBV7-3 CASSLFGTTNTGELFF TGTGCCAGCAGCTTATTCGGGACTACGAACACCGGGGAGCTGTTTTTT
. TRBJ2-7 . TRBV10-3 CAISESAGRDEQYF TGTGCCATCAGTGAGTCGGCGGGAAGGGACGAGCAGTACTTC
. TRBJ2-5 . TRBV28 CASSGSAKGTQYF TGTGCCAGCAGTGGGTCAGCAAAGGGGACCCAGTACTTC
TRBD1 TRBJ1-2 . TRBV5-4 CASSADRGTDGYTF TGTGCCAGCAGCGCCGACAGGGGAACAGATGGCTACACCTTC
. TRBJ2-1 . TRBV2 CASRFRQAQGEQFF TGTGCCAGCAGATTCCGACAGGCCCAGGGGGAGCAGTTCTTC
TRBD1 TRBJ2-2 . TRBV9 CASSVLPGQTNTGELFF TGTGCCAGCAGCGTTTTACCGGGACAGACCAACACCGGGGAGCTGTTTTTT
. TRBJ1-5 . TRBV6-5 CASSTSVYSDQPQHF TGTGCCAGCAGTACCTCGGTATATAGCGATCAGCCCCAGCATTTT
TRBD1 TRBJ2-6 . TRBV27 CASSSGQGASGANVLTF TGTGCCAGCAGTTCAGGGCAGGGGGCGTCTGGGGCCAACGTCCTGACTTTC
. TRBJ1-1 . TRBV19 CASSRLSSDTEAFF TGTGCCAGTAGTCGTCTCTCCTCGGACACTGAAGCTTTCTTT